One sample yielded the 12 T cell receptor beta chains listed below, sequenced in a study of human T cells and chemical hapten exposure. Using its own MiXCR run on the RACE reads, TCRdb lists one record per CDR3 protein. Found here are about 49,000 distinct CDR3 sequences, about 9% of them singletons; the top ten hold roughly 4%. Time point given: patch test 1, 2 weeks after DPC sensitization. Treatment noted: therapeutic diphenylcyclopropenone sensitization with weekly scalp DPC. The starting material was whole blood, obtained in connection with sensitization to the hapten diphenylcyclopropenone (DPC). These receptors were collected from a woman between 45 and 65 years old with alopecia areata. Some clones in this sample may be carry-over from other donors' samples.

Many counts were recorded for this clonotype. The CDR3 DNA sequence: TGTGCCAGCAGCTTAGGGGCCGAGCAGTACTTC. Translating gives CASSLGAEQYF. The chain joins TRBV7-9 to TRBJ2-7; D gene ambiguous. The CDR3 consists of 11 residues. Trimming cost V 1 base and J 6 bases, with 4 bases left between them. CDR1 and CDR2 (germline): SEHNR, FQNEAQ (reference sequence).

Many counts were recorded for this clonotype. This chain uses TRBV3-1 with TRBJ2-1; D is possibly TRBD1 (5 bases). The germline V gene has CDR1 LGHDT and CDR2 YNNKEL (reference sequence). Trimming cost V 4 bases and J 5 bases, with 12 bases left between them. This CDR3 comprises 14 residues. For the CDR3, the DNA is TGTGCCAGCAGCCGCCCTCCCAGGGACAATGAGCAGTTCTTC. Translating gives CASSRPPRDNEQFF.

This clonotype was counted many times. This sequence joins TRBV20-1 and TRBJ2-3; D remains unclear. The CDR3 runs to 15 residues. In germline, CDR1 is DFQATT, CDR2 SNEGSKA (reference sequence). Trimming shortened V by 2 bases and J by 5 bases, and 17 bases separated the two germline ends. CDR3 DNA: TGCAGTGCTAGACCCCATTTGGGTGTGGTAGATACGCAGTATTTT. As protein: CSARPHLGVVDTQYF.

This clonotype has at least ten counts. The chain is built from TRBV6-6 and TRBJ2-1; TRBD2 agrees at 10 bases. CDR3 length: 16 amino acids. With V trimmed by 0 bases and J by 7 bases, 6 bases remained unmatched. Germline V lookup: CDR1 MNHNY, CDR2 SVGAGI (reference sequence). The CDR3 coding sequence is TGTGCCAGCAGTTACTCCCTAGCGGGAGCAGTGAATGAGCAGTTCTTC. The encoded protein is CASSYSLAGAVNEQFF.

Sample share makes this clonotype medium-sized. The DNA of the CDR3 is TGTGCCAGCAGTGAAGGACCCGTCGGTGGCTACACCTTC. It translates to CASSEGPVGGYTF. The chain uses TRBV2 and TRBJ1-2; D gene ambiguous. CDR3 length: 13 amino acids. Trimming removed 1 base from V and 7 bases from J, with 10 bases in between. Germline values: CDR1 SNHLY, CDR2 FYNNEI.

V is TRBV3-1 and J is TRBJ1-6; tentative D call: TRBD1 (5 bases). Germline V CDR1 and CDR2: LGHDT, YNNKEL (reference sequence). The V end was cut by 4 bases, the J end by 7 bases, with 11 bases between. The CDR3 is 14 amino acids. The CDR3 sequence: CASSRGWDNSPLHF. In DNA form, the CDR3 reads TGTGCCAGCAGCCGAGGATGGGACAATTCACCCCTCCACTTT.

This clonotype was found many times. This chain links TRBV12-3 or TRBV12-4 with TRBJ1-2; perhaps TRBD1 as D (5 bases). V lost 5 bases to trimming and J lost 4 bases, with 20 bases between them. The CDR3 has 16 amino acids. In nucleotides, the CDR3 is TGTGCCAGCAGTGGGGGTAGGGGCAGGGCCGTCTATGGCTACACCTTC. Protein product: CASSGGRGRAVYGYTF.

This clonotype was seen repeatedly, ten times or more. V usage is TRBV6-6 and J usage is TRBJ2-3, with 10 bases matching TRBD2. There are 16 residues in the CDR3. V dropped 1 base and J dropped 2; count of bases not matched to a gene: 3. Germline lookup yields CDR1 MNHNY and CDR2 SVGAGI (reference sequence). The CDR3 DNA reads as TGTGCCAGCAGTTACTGGAGCGGGAGGGACACAGATACGCAGTATTTT. Protein sequence: CASSYWSGRDTDTQYF.

This clonotype was seen many times. V gene TRBV30 combines with J gene TRBJ2-5; maybe TRBD1 (5 bases). Deletions cut 1 base from V and 6 bases from J, with 9 bases between. The CDR3 totals 12 residues. CDR1 is GTSNPN and CDR2 is SVGIG in the germline V gene (reference sequence). For the CDR3, the DNA is TGTGCCTGGAGTGGACAGCTGAAGACCCAGTACTTC. This gives the protein CAWSGQLKTQYF.

This clonotype appeared many times. The rearrangement joins TRBV2 to TRBJ2-7; perhaps D is TRBD1 or TRBD2 (5 bases each). Germline CDR1 reads SNHLY; CDR2 reads FYNNEI. The CDR3 is 14 amino acids. The V gene lost 2 bases and the J gene lost 4 bases, with 12 bases spanning the gap. CDR3 coding DNA: TGTGCCAGCAGTGAAAGGGGTTCGGGGTACGAGCAGTACTTC. It is translated as CASSERGSGYEQYF.

The chain joins TRBV4-1 to TRBJ1-3; no definite D call. The V and J ends lost 6 bases and 7 bases respectively, with 10 bases between them. Germline V gene data show CDR1 as MGHRA and CDR2 as YSYEKL. The CDR3 loop spans 12 amino acids. CDR3 loop: CASSFPSNTIYF. Written as DNA, the CDR3 is TGCGCCAGCAGTTTCCCTTCCAACACCATATATTTT.

This clonotype was observed at least ten times. The chain recombines TRBV6-6 with TRBJ2-7; TRBD2 might be the D (6 bases). The germline V and J ends were trimmed by 2 bases and 5 bases, with 19 bases remaining between them. This CDR3 region has 16 residues. Germline values: CDR1 MNHNY, CDR2 SVGAGI (reference sequence). The CDR3, as DNA: TGTGCCAGCAGTTACGGGGGGAGCCAAGCGCCCGACGAGCAGTACTTC. Translated, it gives CASSYGGSQAPDEQYF.